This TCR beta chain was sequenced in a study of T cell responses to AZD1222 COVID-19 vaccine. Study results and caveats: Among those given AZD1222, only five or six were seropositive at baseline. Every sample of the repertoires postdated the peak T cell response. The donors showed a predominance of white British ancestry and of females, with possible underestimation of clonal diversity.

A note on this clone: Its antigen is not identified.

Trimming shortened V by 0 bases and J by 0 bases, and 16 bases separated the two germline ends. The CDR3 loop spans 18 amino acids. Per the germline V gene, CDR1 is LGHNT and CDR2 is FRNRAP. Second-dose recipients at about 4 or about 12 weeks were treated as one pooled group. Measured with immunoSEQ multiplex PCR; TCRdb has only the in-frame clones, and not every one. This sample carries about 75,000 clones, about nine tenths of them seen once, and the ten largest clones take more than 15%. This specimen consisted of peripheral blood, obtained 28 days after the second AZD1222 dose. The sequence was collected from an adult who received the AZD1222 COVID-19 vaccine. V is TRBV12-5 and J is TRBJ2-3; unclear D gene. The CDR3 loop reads CASGLVPLAHASTDTQYF. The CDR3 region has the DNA TGTGCTAGTGGTTTGGTACCTCTGGCTCACGCTAGCACAGATACGCAGTATTTT. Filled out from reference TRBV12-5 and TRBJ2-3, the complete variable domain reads DARVTQTPRHKVTEMGQEVTMRCQPILGHNTVFWYRQTMMQGLELLAYFRNRAPLDDSGMPKDRFSAEMPDATLATLKIQPSEPRDSAVYFCASGLVPLAHASTDTQYFGPGTRLTVL.